The T cell receptor (beta chain) under discussion was sequenced for a study of blood T cell repertoires in COVID-19. CDR3 length equals 13 residues. V dropped 3 bases and J dropped 10; count of bases not matched to a gene: 4. CDR1 is SGHTA, CDR2 FQGNSA, per germline. TCRdb's table, derived via immunoSEQ multiplex PCR, lists solely in-frame clones and lacks some. The repertoire holds under 300,000 clones, with approximately 90% as singletons. This chain joins TRBV7-2 and TRBJ2-2; 8 nucleotides line up with TRBD2. The source of this sequence is a woman aged 40 to 50 who had recovered from COVID-19. Sequenced input: peripheral blood. The CDR3 DNA is TGTGCCAGCAGCTTGGGTAGCGGGATGGAGCTGTTTTTT. Amino acids: CASSLGSGMELFF.